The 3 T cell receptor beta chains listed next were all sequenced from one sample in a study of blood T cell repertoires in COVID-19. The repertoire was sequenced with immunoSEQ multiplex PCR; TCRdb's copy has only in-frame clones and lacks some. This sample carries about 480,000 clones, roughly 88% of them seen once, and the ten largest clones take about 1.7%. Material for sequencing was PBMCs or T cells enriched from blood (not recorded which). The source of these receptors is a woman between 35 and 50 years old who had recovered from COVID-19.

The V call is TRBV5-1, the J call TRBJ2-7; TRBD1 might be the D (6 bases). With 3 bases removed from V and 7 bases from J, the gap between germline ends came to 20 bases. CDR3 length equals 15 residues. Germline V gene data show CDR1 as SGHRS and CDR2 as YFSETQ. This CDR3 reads CASSSTVRDNLEQYF. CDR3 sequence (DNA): TGCGCCAGCAGCTCCACCGTCAGGGACAACCTGGAGCAGTACTTC. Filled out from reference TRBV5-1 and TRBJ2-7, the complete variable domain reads KAGVTQTPRYLIKTRGQQVTLSCSPISGHRSVSWYQQTPGQGLQFLFEYFSETQRNKGNFPGRFSGRQFSNSRSEMNVSTLELGDSALYLCASSSTVRDNLEQYFGPGTRLTVT.

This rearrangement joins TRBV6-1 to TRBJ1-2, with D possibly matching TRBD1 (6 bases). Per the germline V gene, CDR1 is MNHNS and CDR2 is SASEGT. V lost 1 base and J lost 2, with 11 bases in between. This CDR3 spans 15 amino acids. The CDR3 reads CASSEVAGANYGYTF. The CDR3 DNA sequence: TGTGCCAGCAGTGAAGTGGCAGGGGCGAACTATGGCTACACCTTC.

The CDR3 protein is CASSESVDWYGYTF. The CDR3 coding sequence is TGTGCCAGCAGTGAATCAGTTGATTGGTACGGCTACACCTTC. This chain connects TRBV25-1 to TRBJ1-2; D not certain. Germline lookup yields CDR1 MGHDK and CDR2 SYGVNS. CDR3 length: 14 residues. V was trimmed by 1 base and J by 8 bases, leaving 14 bases between them.